A selection of T cell receptor beta chains follows, all from one sample in a study of a mutant IDH1 vaccine in newly diagnosed glioma. The data were produced by immunoSEQ multiplex PCR, yet TCRdb's version contains in-frame clones alone and is incomplete. The sample lists tens of thousands of clones, around 86% occurring once. Source: PBMCs, taken from a glioma patient treated with radiotherapy, temozolomide or both. The receptors come from a young man with glioma. The CDR3 runs from the conserved cysteine through the conserved F or W. A D gene is named only where the DNA matches it firmly. Size tells how often a clone was seen (once, few, many) or the class of an expanded clone, and some rows leave it out.

length: 14
size: .
J: TRBJ1-2
D: TRBD1
V: TRBV6-1
DNA: TGTGCCAGCGCCCGAAAGGGGCAGGGGGTGGGCTACACCTTC
CDR3: CASARKGQGVGYTF

length: 16
size: .
J: TRBJ2-3
D: TRBD1
V: TRBV14
DNA: TGTGCCAGCAGAGACCAAGGGGGCGGAGGCACAGATACGCAGTATTTT
CDR3: CASRDQGGGGTDTQYF

length: 16
size: .
J: TRBJ2-3
D: TRBD1
V: TRBV4-1
DNA: TGCGCCAGCAGCCAACAAGGACAGGGAAACACAGATACGCAGTATTTT
CDR3: CASSQQGQGNTDTQYF

length: 14
size: once
J: TRBJ1-2
D: .
V: TRBV4-1
DNA: TGCGCCAGCAGCCAAGATCGGGGGTCGACGGGCTACACCTTC
CDR3: CASSQDRGSTGYTF

length: 16
size: once
J: TRBJ2-6
D: TRBD1
V: TRBV18
DNA: TGTGCCAGCTCACCGGACAGGGGTACTGGGGCCAACGTCCTGACTTTC
CDR3: CASSPDRGTGANVLTF

length: 15
size: .
J: TRBJ2-7
D: .
V: TRBV2
DNA: TGTGCCAGCAGTGAAGTTCGGACAACCAGCTACGAGCAGTACTTC
CDR3: CASSEVRTTSYEQYF

length: 16
size: .
J: TRBJ2-2
D: .
V: TRBV4-1
DNA: TGCGCCAGCAGCCAAGACGGGCAGGGGCGGACCGGGGAGCTGTTTTTT
CDR3: CASSQDGQGRTGELFF

length: 13
size: .
J: TRBJ2-1
D: .
V: TRBV2
DNA: TGTGCCAGCAGTGAACAGAAATTCAATGAGCAGTTCTTC
CDR3: CASSEQKFNEQFF

length: 14
size: .
J: TRBJ2-2
D: TRBD1
V: TRBV29-1
DNA: TGCAGCGTTTCGCGGACAGGAGATACCGGGGAGCTGTTTTTT
CDR3: CSVSRTGDTGELFF

length: 15
size: .
J: TRBJ2-7
D: .
V: TRBV28
DNA: TGTGCCAGCAGTTTTTCCGGGACAAAAGCCTACGAGCAGTACTTC
CDR3: CASSFSGTKAYEQYF

length: 16
size: .
J: TRBJ2-1
D: TRBD1
V: TRBV19
DNA: TGTGCCAGTAGTATCCGGCGTCAGGGGGCGTTTAATGAGCAGTTCTTC
CDR3: CASSIRRQGAFNEQFF

length: 16
size: .
J: TRBJ1-6
D: .
V: TRBV27
DNA: TGTGCCAGCAGCTCAGACATAAGCTCCTATAATTCACCCCTCCACTTT
CDR3: CASSSDISSYNSPLHF

length: 14
size: .
J: TRBJ1-3
D: .
V: TRBV10-2
DNA: TGCGCCAGCAGTGACGGGAGAGCTGGAAACACCATATATTTT
CDR3: CASSDGRAGNTIYF

length: 14
size: once
J: TRBJ2-5
D: TRBD2
V: TRBV27
DNA: TGTGCCAGCAGTGCGGGGGAAATTCAAGAGACCCAGTACTTC
CDR3: CASSAGEIQETQYF

length: 13
size: .
J: TRBJ1-3
D: TRBD1
V: TRBV6-5
DNA: TGTGCCAGCAGTTACACAGGGGCTGACACCATATATTTT
CDR3: CASSYTGADTIYF

length: 15
size: .
J: TRBJ2-4
D: TRBD1
V: TRBV19
DNA: TGTGCCAGCTCCTTACAGGGGGCGACCAAAAACATTCAGTACTTC
CDR3: CASSLQGATKNIQYF

length: 15
size: .
J: TRBJ1-2
D: .
V: TRBV19
DNA: TGTGCCAGTAGTACCGGAAGGAGGGTGAACTATGGCTACACCTTC
CDR3: CASSTGRRVNYGYTF

length: 13
size: .
J: TRBJ1-2
D: .
V: TRBV6-1
DNA: TGTGCCAGCATCCATACAGGGACATATGGCTACACCTTC
CDR3: CASIHTGTYGYTF

length: 15
size: .
J: TRBJ1-5
D: .
V: TRBV2
DNA: TGTGCCAGCAGACGGACAGCCCCTAGCAATCAGCCCCAGCATTTT
CDR3: CASRRTAPSNQPQHF

length: 12
size: .
J: TRBJ2-3
D: .
V: TRBV7-6
DNA: TGTGCCAGCAGCTTTGGGGCAGATACGCAGTATTTT
CDR3: CASSFGADTQYF

length: 14
size: .
J: TRBJ1-1
D: .
V: TRBV18
DNA: TGTGCCAGCTCCCCGAGTCGATCAGGGGCTGAAGCTTTCTTT
CDR3: CASSPSRSGAEAFF

length: 15
size: few
J: TRBJ2-6
D: .
V: TRBV28
DNA: TGTGCCAGCATCGGGGGCTCCTCTGGGGCCAACGTCCTGACTTTC
CDR3: CASIGGSSGANVLTF

length: 12
size: .
J: TRBJ2-7
D: TRBD1
V: TRBV2
DNA: TGTGCCAGCCGGGACAGGGGGCGCGAGCAGTACTTC
CDR3: CASRDRGREQYF

length: 14
size: .
J: TRBJ1-4
D: .
V: TRBV18
DNA: TGTGCCAGCTCACCACCCGGGACCGAAGAAAAACTGTTTTTT
CDR3: CASSPPGTEEKLFF

length: 13
size: .
J: TRBJ1-5
D: .
V: TRBV19
DNA: TGTGCCAGTAGGGACAATAGCAATCAGCCCCAGCATTTT
CDR3: CASRDNSNQPQHF

length: 13
size: .
J: TRBJ2-7
D: .
V: TRBV4-2
DNA: TGTGCCAGCAGCCAACAAGAGGGCTACGAGCAGTACTTC
CDR3: CASSQQEGYEQYF

length: 10
size: .
J: TRBJ1-2
D: .
V: TRBV20-1
DNA: TGCAGTGCCTCGGAGGCCGGCTACACCTTC
CDR3: CSASEAGYTF

length: 16
size: .
J: TRBJ2-5
D: TRBD1
V: TRBV5-4
DNA: TGTGCCAGCAGCTCAAACGACAGGGGGTTTCAAGAGACCCAGTACTTC
CDR3: CASSSNDRGFQETQYF

length: 14
size: .
J: TRBJ1-1
D: TRBD1
V: TRBV7-2
DNA: TGTGCCAGCAGCTTACTAACAGGGGGCACTGAAGCTTTCTTT
CDR3: CASSLLTGGTEAFF

length: 15
size: once
J: TRBJ2-1
D: .
V: TRBV11-2
DNA: TGTGCCAGCAGCTTAGCACCGGACTCCTACAATGAGCAGTTCTTC
CDR3: CASSLAPDSYNEQFF

length: 14
size: .
J: TRBJ2-2
D: .
V: TRBV7-9
DNA: TGTGCCAGCAGCCCTCCTGGGGTGGCCGGGGAGCTGTTTTTT
CDR3: CASSPPGVAGELFF

length: 17
size: once
J: TRBJ1-5
D: .
V: TRBV27
DNA: TGTGCCAGCAGTGCCAAGGAAGTGGGGGCAGGGAATCAGCCCCAGCATTTT
CDR3: CASSAKEVGAGNQPQHF

length: 11
size: .
J: TRBJ2-5
D: .
V: TRBV28
DNA: TGTGCCAGCAGTTTCTTAGAGACCCAGTACTTC
CDR3: CASSFLETQYF

length: 16
size: once
J: TRBJ2-3
D: .
V: TRBV18
DNA: TGTGCCAGCTCACCACTAGACAGGTCTAGCACAGATACGCAGTATTTT
CDR3: CASSPLDRSSTDTQYF

length: 14
size: .
J: TRBJ2-7
D: TRBD1
V: TRBV2
DNA: TGTGCCAGCAGTGAACAGGGGGCGTCCTACGAGCAGTACTTC
CDR3: CASSEQGASYEQYF

length: 17
size: .
J: TRBJ1-5
D: TRBD1
V: TRBV4-1
DNA: TGCGCCAGCAGCCAAGGAAGTGGACAGGCTGGCAATCAGCCCCAGCATTTT
CDR3: CASSQGSGQAGNQPQHF

length: 16
size: .
J: TRBJ2-3
D: .
V: TRBV2
DNA: TGTGCCAGCAGTGATGGAGACCTTCTTAGCACAGATACGCAGTATTTT
CDR3: CASSDGDLLSTDTQYF

length: 16
size: .
J: TRBJ2-2
D: .
V: TRBV6-1
DNA: TGTGCCAGCAGTGACCCGACAGCTCCGGACACCGGGGAGCTGTTTTTT
CDR3: CASSDPTAPDTGELFF

length: 11
size: few
J: TRBJ1-1
D: .
V: TRBV9
DNA: TGTGCCAGCAGCCCCTTCCCTGAAGCTTTCTTT
CDR3: CASSPFPEAFF

length: 14
size: .
J: TRBJ1-6
D: .
V: TRBV5-4
DNA: TGTGCCAGCAGTCCTCAGCGTGTAGCGTCACCCCTCCACTTT
CDR3: CASSPQRVASPLHF

length: 18
size: .
J: TRBJ2-1
D: TRBD2
V: TRBV2
DNA: TGTGCCAGCAGTGACCAGGGACTAGCGGGGGGGCTCTACAATGAGCAGTTCTTC
CDR3: CASSDQGLAGGLYNEQFF

length: 17
size: .
J: TRBJ2-1
D: TRBD2
V: TRBV5-4
DNA: TGTGCCAGCAGCTTTAGGACTAGCGGGGGCTCCTACAATGAGCAGTTCTTC
CDR3: CASSFRTSGGSYNEQFF

length: 16
size: .
J: TRBJ1-5
D: TRBD1
V: TRBV19
DNA: TGTGCCAGTAGTATCTTTCGGGGACAGGGCAATCAGCCCCAGCATTTT
CDR3: CASSIFRGQGNQPQHF

length: 17
size: .
J: TRBJ2-7
D: .
V: TRBV13
DNA: TGTGCCAGCAGCTTTAGGAACTTGCCATCCAGCTCCTACGAGCAGTACTTC
CDR3: CASSFRNLPSSSYEQYF

length: 15
size: .
J: TRBJ1-2
D: .
V: TRBV28
DNA: TGTGCCAGCAGTTTAATAGTTTCGGCCGTTTATGGCTACACCTTC
CDR3: CASSLIVSAVYGYTF

length: 14
size: few
J: TRBJ1-1
D: TRBD1
V: TRBV5-1
DNA: TGCGCCAGCAGCGAGACAGGGACGAACACTGAAGCTTTCTTT
CDR3: CASSETGTNTEAFF

length: 14
size: .
J: TRBJ1-1
D: .
V: TRBV28
DNA: TGTGCCAGCACCTTAGGGGTCGGGGGTACTGAAGCTTTCTTT
CDR3: CASTLGVGGTEAFF

length: 14
size: .
J: TRBJ2-7
D: TRBD2
V: TRBV7-9
DNA: TGTGCCAGCAGCTCACCGGGACTAAGCGACGAGCAGTACTTC
CDR3: CASSSPGLSDEQYF

length: 13
size: .
J: TRBJ2-7
D: TRBD1
V: TRBV10-3
DNA: TGTGCCATCAGGGGACAGGGCAACTACGAGCAGTACTTC
CDR3: CAIRGQGNYEQYF

length: 12
size: few
J: TRBJ1-2
D: .
V: TRBV30
DNA: TGTGCCTGGAGTGTAACCAGCTATGGCTACACCTTC
CDR3: CAWSVTSYGYTF

length: 14
size: .
J: TRBJ2-4
D: .
V: TRBV10-3
DNA: TGTGCCATCAGTGAGTGGGACCGCAAAAACATTCAGTACTTC
CDR3: CAISEWDRKNIQYF

length: 17
size: .
J: TRBJ1-4
D: .
V: TRBV7-2
DNA: TGTGCCAGCAGCTTCTTCGGGGTGGGGGCCGGTAATGAAAAACTGTTTTTT
CDR3: CASSFFGVGAGNEKLFF

length: 13
size: .
J: TRBJ1-1
D: .
V: TRBV7-8
DNA: TGTGCCAGCAGCTTCCAGGGGAACACTGAAGCTTTCTTT
CDR3: CASSFQGNTEAFF

length: 13
size: .
J: TRBJ2-5
D: .
V: TRBV10-1
DNA: TGCGCCAGCACGAGGGGACTGGGGGAGACCCAGTACTTC
CDR3: CASTRGLGETQYF

length: 16
size: .
J: TRBJ1-2
D: .
V: TRBV28
DNA: TGTGCCAGCAGTACCATCTCGACAGTCCGCAGCTATGGCTACACCTTC
CDR3: CASSTISTVRSYGYTF

length: 14
size: .
J: TRBJ2-7
D: TRBD1
V: TRBV27
DNA: TGTGCCAGCAAGTGGACAGGGGGCCGGCACGAGCAGTACTTC
CDR3: CASKWTGGRHEQYF

length: 14
size: .
J: TRBJ1-2
D: TRBD1
V: TRBV6-6
DNA: TGTGCCAGCAGTGTTGTGGGACAGGGCGGCGGCTACACCTTC
CDR3: CASSVVGQGGGYTF

length: 14
size: .
J: TRBJ1-6
D: TRBD1
V: TRBV14
DNA: TGTGCCAGCAGCCAAGTCGGGACAGGTCGCACCCTCCACTTT
CDR3: CASSQVGTGRTLHF

length: 14
size: .
J: TRBJ1-1
D: .
V: TRBV7-2
DNA: TGTGCCAGCAGCTTAACGGGGGCAAGAACTGAAGCTTTCTTT
CDR3: CASSLTGARTEAFF

length: 16
size: .
J: TRBJ2-2
D: TRBD1
V: TRBV7-7
DNA: TGTGCCAGCAGCTTAACGGGGACAGGGGACACCGGGGAGCTGTTTTTT
CDR3: CASSLTGTGDTGELFF